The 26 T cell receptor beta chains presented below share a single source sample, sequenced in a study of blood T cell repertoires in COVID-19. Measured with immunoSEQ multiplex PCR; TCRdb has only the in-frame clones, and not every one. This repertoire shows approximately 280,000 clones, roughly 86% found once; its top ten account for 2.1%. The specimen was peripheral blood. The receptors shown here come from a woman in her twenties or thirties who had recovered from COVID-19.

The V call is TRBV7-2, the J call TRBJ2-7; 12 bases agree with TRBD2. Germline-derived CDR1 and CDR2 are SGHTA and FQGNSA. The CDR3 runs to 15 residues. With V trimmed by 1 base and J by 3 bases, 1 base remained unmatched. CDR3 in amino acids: CASSLELAGGYEQYF. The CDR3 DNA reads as TGTGCCAGCAGCTTAGAACTAGCGGGGGGCTACGAGCAGTACTTC.

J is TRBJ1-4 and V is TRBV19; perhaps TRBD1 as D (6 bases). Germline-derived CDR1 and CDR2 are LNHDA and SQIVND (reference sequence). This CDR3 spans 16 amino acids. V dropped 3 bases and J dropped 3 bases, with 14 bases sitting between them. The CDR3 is CASSMGHPPANEKLFF. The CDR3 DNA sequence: TGTGCCAGTAGTATGGGACACCCGCCGGCTAATGAAAAACTGTTTTTT.

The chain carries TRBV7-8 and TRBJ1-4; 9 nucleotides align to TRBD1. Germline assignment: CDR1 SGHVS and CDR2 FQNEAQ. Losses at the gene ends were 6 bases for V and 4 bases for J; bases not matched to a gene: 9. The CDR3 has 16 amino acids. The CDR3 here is CASRKLGTGSNEKLFF. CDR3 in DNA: TGTGCCAGCAGGAAACTAGGGACAGGGAGTAATGAAAAACTGTTTTTT.

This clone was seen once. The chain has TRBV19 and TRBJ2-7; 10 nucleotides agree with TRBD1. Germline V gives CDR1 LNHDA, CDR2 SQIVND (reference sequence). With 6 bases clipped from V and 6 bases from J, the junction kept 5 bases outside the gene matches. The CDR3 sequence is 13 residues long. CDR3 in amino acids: CASSHRDRGEQYF. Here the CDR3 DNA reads TGTGCCAGTAGCCACAGGGACAGGGGCGAGCAGTACTTC.

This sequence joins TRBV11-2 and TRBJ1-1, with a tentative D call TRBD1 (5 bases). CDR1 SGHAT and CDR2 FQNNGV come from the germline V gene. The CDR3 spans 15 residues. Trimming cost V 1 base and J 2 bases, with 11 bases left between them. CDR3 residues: CASSLGGTLNTEAFF. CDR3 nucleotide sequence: TGTGCCAGCAGCTTAGGCGGGACCCTTAACACTGAAGCTTTCTTT.

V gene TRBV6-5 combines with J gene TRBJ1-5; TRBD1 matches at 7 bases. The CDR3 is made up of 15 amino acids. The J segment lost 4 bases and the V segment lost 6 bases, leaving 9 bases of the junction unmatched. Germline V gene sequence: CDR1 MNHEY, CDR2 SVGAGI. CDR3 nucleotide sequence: TGTGCCAGCAGCGGTACGAGGGGGCCGAATCAGCCCCAGCATTTT. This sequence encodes CASSGTRGPNQPQHF.

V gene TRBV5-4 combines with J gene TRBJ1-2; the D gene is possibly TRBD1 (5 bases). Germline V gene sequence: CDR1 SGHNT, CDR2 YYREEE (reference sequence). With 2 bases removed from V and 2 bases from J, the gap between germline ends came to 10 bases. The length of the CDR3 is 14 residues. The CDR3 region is CASSLNRPNYGYTF. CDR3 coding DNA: TGTGCCAGCAGCTTAAACAGGCCCAACTATGGCTACACCTTC.

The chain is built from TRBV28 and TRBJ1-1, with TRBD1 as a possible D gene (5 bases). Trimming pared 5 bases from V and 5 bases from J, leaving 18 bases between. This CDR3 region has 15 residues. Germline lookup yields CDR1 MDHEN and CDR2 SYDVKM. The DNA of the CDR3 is TGTGCCAGCAGTCCAATCCAGGGAATCGGGACTGAAGCTTTCTTT. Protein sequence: CASSPIQGIGTEAFF.

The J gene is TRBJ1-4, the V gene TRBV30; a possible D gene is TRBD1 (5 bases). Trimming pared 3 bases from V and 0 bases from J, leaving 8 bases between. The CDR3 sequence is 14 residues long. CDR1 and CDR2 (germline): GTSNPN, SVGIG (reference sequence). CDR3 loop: CAWRGEPTNEKLFF. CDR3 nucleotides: TGTGCCTGGAGAGGGGAACCAACTAATGAAAAACTGTTTTTT.

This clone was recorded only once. The CDR3 sequence: CASNVGASGTGELFF. The CDR3 DNA reads as TGTGCCAGCAACGTAGGGGCGAGTGGCACCGGGGAGCTGTTTTTT. V usage is TRBV7-2 and J usage is TRBJ2-2, with a tentative D call TRBD1 (5 bases). The CDR3 is made up of 15 amino acids. The V and J ends lost 7 bases and 4 bases respectively, with 16 bases between them. Germline assignment: CDR1 SGHTA and CDR2 FQGNSA.

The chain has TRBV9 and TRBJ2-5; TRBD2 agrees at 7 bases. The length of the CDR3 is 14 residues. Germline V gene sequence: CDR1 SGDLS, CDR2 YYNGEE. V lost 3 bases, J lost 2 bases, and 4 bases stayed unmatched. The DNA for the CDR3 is TGTGCCAGCAGCGGTAGCGGGCAACAAGAGACCCAGTACTTC. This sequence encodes CASSGSGQQETQYF.

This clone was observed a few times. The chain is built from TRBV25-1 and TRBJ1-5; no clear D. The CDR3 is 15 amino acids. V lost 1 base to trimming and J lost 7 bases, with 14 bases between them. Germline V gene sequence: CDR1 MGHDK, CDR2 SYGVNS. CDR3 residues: CASSEWDNRGQPQHF. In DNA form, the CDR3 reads TGTGCCAGCAGTGAATGGGATAACCGAGGGCAGCCCCAGCATTTT. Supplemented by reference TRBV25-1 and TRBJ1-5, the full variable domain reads EADIYQTPRYLVIGTGKKITLECSQTMGHDKMYWYQQDPGMELHLIHYSYGVNSTEKGDLSSESTVSRIRTEHFPLTLESARPSHTSQYLCASSEWDNRGQPQHFGDGTRLSIL.

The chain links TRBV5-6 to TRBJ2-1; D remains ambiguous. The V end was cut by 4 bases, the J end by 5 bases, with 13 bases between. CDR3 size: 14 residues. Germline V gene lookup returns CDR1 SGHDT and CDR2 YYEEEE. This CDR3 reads CASSPESRDNEQFF. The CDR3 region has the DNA TGTGCCAGCAGCCCCGAAAGCCGAGACAATGAGCAGTTCTTC.

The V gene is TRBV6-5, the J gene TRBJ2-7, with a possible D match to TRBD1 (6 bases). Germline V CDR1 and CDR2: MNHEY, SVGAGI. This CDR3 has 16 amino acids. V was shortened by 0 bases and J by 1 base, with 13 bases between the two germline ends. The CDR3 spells CASSYSTGTPSYEQYF. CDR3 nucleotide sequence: TGTGCCAGCAGTTACTCGACCGGGACACCTTCCTACGAGCAGTACTTC.

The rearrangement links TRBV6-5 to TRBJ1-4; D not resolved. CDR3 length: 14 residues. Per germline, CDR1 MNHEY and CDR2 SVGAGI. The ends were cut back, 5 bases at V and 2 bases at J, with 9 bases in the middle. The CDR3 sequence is CASSRDLTNEKLFF. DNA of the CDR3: TGTGCCAGCAGTCGTGACTTGACTAATGAAAAACTGTTTTTT.

The CDR3 nucleotides are TGTGCCAGCAGACTGGGGGGGGCTTGGGGCTACACCTTC. It translates to CASRLGGAWGYTF. The chain links TRBV6-5 to TRBJ1-2; D possibly corresponds to TRBD1 (6 bases). Germline V gene data show CDR1 as MNHEY and CDR2 as SVGAGI. With 6 bases removed from V and 8 bases from J, the gap between germline ends came to 16 bases. This CDR3 region has 13 residues.

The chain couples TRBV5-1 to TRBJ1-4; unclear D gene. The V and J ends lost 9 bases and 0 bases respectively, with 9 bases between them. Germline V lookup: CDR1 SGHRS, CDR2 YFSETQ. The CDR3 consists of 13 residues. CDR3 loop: CATRTATNEKLFF. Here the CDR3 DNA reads TGCGCCACGCGAACCGCAACTAATGAAAAACTGTTTTTT.

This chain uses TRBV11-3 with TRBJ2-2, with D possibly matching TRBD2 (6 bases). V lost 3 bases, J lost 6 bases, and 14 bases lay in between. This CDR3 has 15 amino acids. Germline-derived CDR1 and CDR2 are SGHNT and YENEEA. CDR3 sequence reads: CASSLGGLSSGELFF. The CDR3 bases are TGTGCCAGCAGCTTGGGGGGACTCTCGTCCGGGGAGCTGTTTTTT.

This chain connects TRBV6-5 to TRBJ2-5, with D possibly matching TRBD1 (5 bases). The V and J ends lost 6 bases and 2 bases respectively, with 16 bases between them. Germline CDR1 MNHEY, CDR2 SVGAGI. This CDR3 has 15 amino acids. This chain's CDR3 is CASSPPGAGQETQYF. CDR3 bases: TGTGCCAGCAGCCCCCCCGGAGCAGGGCAAGAGACCCAGTACTTC.

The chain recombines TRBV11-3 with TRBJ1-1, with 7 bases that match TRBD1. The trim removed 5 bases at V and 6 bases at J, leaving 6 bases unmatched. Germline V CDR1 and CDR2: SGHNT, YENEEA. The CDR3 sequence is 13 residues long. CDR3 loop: CASSVDRAAEAFF. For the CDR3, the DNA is TGTGCCAGCAGCGTTGACAGGGCCGCTGAAGCTTTCTTT.

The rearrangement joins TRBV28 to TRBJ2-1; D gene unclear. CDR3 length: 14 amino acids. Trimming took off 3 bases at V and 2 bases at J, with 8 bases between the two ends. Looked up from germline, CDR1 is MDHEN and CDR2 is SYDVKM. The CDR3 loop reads CASSFQSTYNEQFF. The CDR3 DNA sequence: TGTGCCAGCAGTTTCCAGTCGACCTACAATGAGCAGTTCTTC.

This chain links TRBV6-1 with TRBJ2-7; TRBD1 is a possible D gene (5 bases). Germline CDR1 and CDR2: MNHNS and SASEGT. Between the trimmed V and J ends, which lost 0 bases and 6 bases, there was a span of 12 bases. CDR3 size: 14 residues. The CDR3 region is CASSEAAQGPEQYF. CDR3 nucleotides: TGTGCCAGCAGTGAAGCAGCCCAGGGTCCCGAGCAGTACTTC.

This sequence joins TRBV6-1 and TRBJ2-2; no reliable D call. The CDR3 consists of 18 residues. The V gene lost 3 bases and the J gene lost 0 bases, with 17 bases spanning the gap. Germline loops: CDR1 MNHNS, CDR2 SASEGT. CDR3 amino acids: CASSEAKLGSANTGELFF. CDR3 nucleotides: TGTGCCAGCAGTGAGGCGAAGCTCGGCAGCGCGAACACCGGGGAGCTGTTTTTT.

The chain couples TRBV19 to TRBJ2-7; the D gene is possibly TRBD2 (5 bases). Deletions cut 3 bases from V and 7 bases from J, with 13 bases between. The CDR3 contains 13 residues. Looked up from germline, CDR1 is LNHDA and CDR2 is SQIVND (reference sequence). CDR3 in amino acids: CASSIGVSWEQYF. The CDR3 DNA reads TGTGCCAGTAGTATCGGGGTTTCATGGGAGCAGTACTTC.

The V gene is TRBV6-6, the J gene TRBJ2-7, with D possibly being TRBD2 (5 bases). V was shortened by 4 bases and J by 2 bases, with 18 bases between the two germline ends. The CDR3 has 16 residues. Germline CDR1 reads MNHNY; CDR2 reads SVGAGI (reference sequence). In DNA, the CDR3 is TGTGCCAGCAGTTCCCCCGAGGGCGCTGCAACCTACGAGCAGTACTTC. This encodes CASSSPEGAATYEQYF.

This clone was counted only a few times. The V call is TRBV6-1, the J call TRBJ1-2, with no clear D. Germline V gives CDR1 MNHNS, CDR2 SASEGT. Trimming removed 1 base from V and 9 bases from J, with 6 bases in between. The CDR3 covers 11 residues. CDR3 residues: CASSEGQSYTF. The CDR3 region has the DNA TGTGCCAGCAGTGAAGGGCAGAGCTACACCTTC.